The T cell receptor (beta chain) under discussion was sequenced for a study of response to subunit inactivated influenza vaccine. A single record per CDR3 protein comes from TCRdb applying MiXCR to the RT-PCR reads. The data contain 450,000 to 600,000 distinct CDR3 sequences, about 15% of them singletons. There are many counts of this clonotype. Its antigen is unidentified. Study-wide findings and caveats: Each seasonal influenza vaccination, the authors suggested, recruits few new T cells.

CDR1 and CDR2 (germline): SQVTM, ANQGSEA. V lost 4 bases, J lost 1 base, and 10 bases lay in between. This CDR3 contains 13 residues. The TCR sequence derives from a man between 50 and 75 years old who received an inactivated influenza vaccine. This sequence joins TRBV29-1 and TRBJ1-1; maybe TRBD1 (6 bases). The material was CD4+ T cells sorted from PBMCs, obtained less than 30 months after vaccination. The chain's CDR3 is CSVVGARNTEAFF. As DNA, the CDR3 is TGCAGCGTTGTGGGGGCGCGGAACACTGAAGCTTTCTTT.